This is a list of T cell receptor beta chains from one sample in a study of blood T cell repertoires in COVID-19. Repertoires were generated with immunoSEQ multiplex PCR, while TCRdb's copy carries only in-frame clones and drops some. The sample contains approximately 300,000 clones, more than 75% of which appear only once. Sequencing was performed on peripheral blood. These receptors were taken from a woman aged 45-65 years with active or convalescent COVID-19. Both conserved end residues are trimmed from each CDR3. The D gene is left open where the match is weak.

V	D	CDR3
TRBV11-2	.	ASSLRVLPIYEQY
TRBV30	.	AWSDRKYQYQETQY
TRBV7-2	.	ASSPGAGTLSTEAF
TRBV3-1/TRBV3-2	.	ASSPMGLSYEQY
TRBV6-1	.	ASSDAGNSPLH
TRBV19	.	ASSMENYGYT
TRBV19	.	ASSITGSADTQY
TRBV20-1	TRBD1	SASRGGTANQPQH
TRBV4-3	TRBD1	ASSQEQGGRYGYT
TRBV6-2/TRBV6-3	TRBD2	ASSGLAGGEQF
TRBV15	TRBD2	ATSRWMRTSGTPYEQY
TRBV11-2	TRBD1	ASSTRTGREQY
TRBV20-1	TRBD2	SASGLAGNNEQF
TRBV28	.	ASSLWGQDTLNQPQH
TRBV15	.	ATSRGGLNTEAF
TRBV21-1	.	ASSEAQGFDQPQH
TRBV6-1	TRBD1	ASSEVPGQGGQPQH
TRBV28	.	ASSRRTLNEKLF
TRBV5-4	TRBD2	ASSLRTSGDTGELF
TRBV5-4	.	ASSSGGETQY
TRBV9	.	ASSVGAGGTDTQY
TRBV3-1/TRBV3-2	TRBD1	ASSQVGTDTEAF
TRBV2	.	ASLTGSSSYEQY
TRBV24-1	.	ATSDASRTAQETQY
TRBV7-8	TRBD2	ASSYTGLAVNTGELF
TRBV13	TRBD1	ASSSFEGAGSPLH
TRBV27	TRBD1	ASSVGTGGHTGELF
TRBV4-2	TRBD1	ASSQEKGQGDEQY
TRBV4-3	TRBD2	ASSQILAATDTQY
TRBV5-4	.	ASSSIYSAASTDTQY